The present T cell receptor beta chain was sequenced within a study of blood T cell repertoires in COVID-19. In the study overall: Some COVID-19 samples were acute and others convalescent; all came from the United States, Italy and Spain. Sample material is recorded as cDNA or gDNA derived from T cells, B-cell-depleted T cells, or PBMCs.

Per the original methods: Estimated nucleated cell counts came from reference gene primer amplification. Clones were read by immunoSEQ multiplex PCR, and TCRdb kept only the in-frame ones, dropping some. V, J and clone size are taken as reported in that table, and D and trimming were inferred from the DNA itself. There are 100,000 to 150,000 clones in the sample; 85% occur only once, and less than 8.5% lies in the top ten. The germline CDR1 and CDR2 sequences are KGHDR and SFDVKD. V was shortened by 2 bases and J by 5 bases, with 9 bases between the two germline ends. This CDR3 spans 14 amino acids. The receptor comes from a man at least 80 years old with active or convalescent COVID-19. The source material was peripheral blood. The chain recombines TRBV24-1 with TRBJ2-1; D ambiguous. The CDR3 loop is CATSDYTPNNEQFF. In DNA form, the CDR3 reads TGTGCCACCAGTGATTACACCCCAAACAATGAGCAGTTCTTC.